Sequencing of this T cell receptor (beta chain) was carried out in a study of a mutant IDH1 vaccine in newly diagnosed glioma. In the study overall: The treated group averaged roughly 40 years old and was roughly 60% male, roughly 38% female.

Study-wide points: Altogether, around 93% of patients exhibited vaccine-induced immune responses. Apparently, pseudoprogression bore no relation to changes among the top peripheral T cell clonotypes.

Concerning this clone: The antigen is undetermined.

Method: immunoSEQ multiplex PCR; TCRdb's copy keeps in-frame clones and lacks some. Among some 23,000 clones listed, 93% were seen once. CDR3 length equals 15 residues. The germline CDR1 and CDR2 sequences are SGHNT and YYREEE (reference sequence). V shed 4 bases and J 2 bases; nucleotides not matched to a gene: 6. Documented time point: baseline, week 1 (first vaccination visit). Sample treatment: pre-vaccination baseline after standard-of-care therapy. The sequencing used PBMCs, collected from a glioma patient treated with radiotherapy, temozolomide or both. This TCR was recovered from a man aged 40-50 years with glioma. The rearrangement joins TRBV5-4 to TRBJ2-3, with 8 bases identical to TRBD2. CDR3 coding DNA: TGTGCCAGCAGCCCGAGCGGGAGCAACACAGATACGCAGTATTTT. Encoded protein: CASSPSGSNTDTQYF.